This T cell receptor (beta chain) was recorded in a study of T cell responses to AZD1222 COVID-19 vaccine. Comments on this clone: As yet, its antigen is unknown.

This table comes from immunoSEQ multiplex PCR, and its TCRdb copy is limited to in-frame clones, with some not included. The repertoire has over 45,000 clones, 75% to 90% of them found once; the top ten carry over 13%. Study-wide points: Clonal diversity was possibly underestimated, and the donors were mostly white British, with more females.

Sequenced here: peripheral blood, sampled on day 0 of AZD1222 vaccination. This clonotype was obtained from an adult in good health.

This chain's CDR3 is CASSLGRGWSNTEAFF. The CDR3 DNA follows: TGTGCCAGCAGCTTAGGCAGGGGATGGAGTAACACTGAAGCTTTCTTT. The rearrangement links TRBV13 to TRBJ1-1, with TRBD1 as a possible D gene (6 bases). V lost 0 bases to trimming and J lost 2 bases, with 13 bases between them. This CDR3 contains 16 residues. Germline CDR1 PRHDT, CDR2 FYEKMQ (reference sequence).